Each of the 14 T cell receptor beta chains below was sequenced from the same sample in a study of T-cell reconstitution after alpha-beta-depleted transplantation in children. Unique molecular identifiers were used in preparing the TCRbeta library. Each CDR3 protein is one row after TCRdb ran MiXCR on the PCR reads. Of 450,000 to 550,000 distinct CDR3 sequences listed, roughly an eighth were seen once; the top ten hold less than 15%. The material was PBMCs, mostly from graft donor cells, obtained 180 days after TCRalphabeta/CD19-depleted stem cell transplant. The receptors here all came from a female patient between 2 and 10 years old who had a stem cell transplant for aplastic anemia, so the T cells may come from the graft donor.

This sequence joins TRBV15 and TRBJ2-7; tentative D call: TRBD1 (6 bases). Trimming took off 5 bases at V and 5 bases at J, with 19 bases between the two ends. The CDR3 extends over 15 amino acids. Germline loops: CDR1 LNHNV, CDR2 YYDKDF (reference sequence). CDR3 nucleotides: TGTGCCACCAGCCGAACGCCCGGACAGTTCGACGAGCAGTACGTC. Translating it yields CATSRTPGQFDEQYV.

This CDR3 reads CASSQEPSPPTKEQFF. CDR3 bases: TGCGCCAGCAGCCAAGAACCCTCCCCTCCTACTAAAGAGCAGTTCTTC. The chain couples TRBV4-3 to TRBJ2-1, with D unresolved. Germline V CDR1 and CDR2: LGHNA, YSLEER. With 0 bases removed from V and 10 bases from J, the gap between germline ends came to 19 bases. The CDR3 has 16 amino acids.

This clonotype showed up just a few times. The gene calls are TRBV6-2 or TRBV6-3 and TRBJ1-5, with D uncertain. V was cut by 2 bases and J by 6 bases, with 8 bases left in between. The CDR3 contains 13 residues. Germline-derived CDR1 and CDR2 are MNHEY and SVGEGT. The CDR3 DNA reads as TGTGCCAGCAGTTACGGCTGGGGTCAGCCCCAGCATTTT. It is translated as CASSYGWGQPQHF.

This clonotype has ten or more counts. The chain recombines TRBV29-1 with TRBJ2-1; the match to TRBD2 covers 9 bases. Looked up from germline, CDR1 is SQVTM and CDR2 is ANQGSEA. Trimming at V came to 3 bases and at J to 5 bases, leaving 8 bases not matched to a gene. The length of the CDR3 is 15 residues. In DNA form, the CDR3 reads TGCAGCGTTGACTGGCGCGGGAGGGCGAACAATGAGCAGTTCTTC. It translates to CSVDWRGRANNEQFF.

In this sample, this clonotype turned up a few times. The rearrangement joins TRBV20-1 to TRBJ2-2; the D is unclear. This CDR3 has 13 amino acids. V was pared by 7 bases and J by 8 bases, with 17 bases between. The germline CDR1 and CDR2 sequences are DFQATT and SNEGSKA (reference sequence). Here the CDR3 reads CSVTPDLAGELFF. CDR3 coding DNA: TGCAGTGTTACTCCGGATTTGGCAGGGGAGCTGTTTTTT.

This clonotype was counted a few times. The V call is TRBV10-3, the J call TRBJ2-1; TRBD2 matches at 10 bases. V shed 0 bases and J 3 bases; nucleotides not matched to a gene: 5. CDR3 size: 17 residues. Germline-derived CDR1 and CDR2 are ENHRY and SYGVKD. The CDR3 DNA is TGTGCCATCAGTGAGTCCGGACTAGCGGAAAACTACAATGAGCAGTTCTTC. Encoded protein: CAISESGLAENYNEQFF.

This clonotype has just a few counts. The chain links TRBV12-3 or TRBV12-4 to TRBJ2-1, with 7 bases fitting TRBD2. Germline trimming cut 5 bases from V and 2 bases from J; bases unmatched to any gene: 6. There are 15 residues in the CDR3. This CDR3 is CASSTEGLPYNEQFF. The CDR3 DNA follows: TGTGCCAGCAGTACCGAGGGACTACCCTACAATGAGCAGTTCTTC.

The chain joins TRBV6-2 or TRBV6-3 to TRBJ2-7; D remains ambiguous. The CDR3 runs 15 residues. Trimming removed 2 bases from V and 0 bases from J, with 11 bases in between. CDR1 and CDR2 (germline): MNHEY, SVGEGT. The CDR3 region is CASSYRTRISYEQYF. As DNA, the CDR3 is TGTGCCAGCAGTTACCGCACAAGGATCTCCTACGAGCAGTACTTC.

CDR3 amino acids: CASSQSGNEQFF. The CDR3 nucleotides read TGTGCCAGCAGCCAGAGCGGGAATGAGCAGTTCTTC. The chain employs TRBV14 and TRBJ2-1; possible D gene TRBD2, 6 bases. The ends were cut back, 3 bases at V and 7 bases at J, with 7 bases in the middle. Per the germline V gene, CDR1 is SGHDN and CDR2 is FVKESK. The CDR3 is 12 residues long.

This clonotype was counted between two and nine times. The rearrangement joins TRBV9 to TRBJ2-6; weak D call: TRBD2 (6 bases). The CDR3 length is 19 residues. Germline V gene sequence: CDR1 SGDLS, CDR2 YYNGEE. V was cut by 0 bases and J by 4 bases, with 20 bases left in between. The DNA for the CDR3 is TGTGCCAGCAGCGTAGCTCCCCGGGAGCCGAAGGCCGGGGCCAACGTCCTGACTTTC. Translated, it gives CASSVAPREPKAGANVLTF.

This clonotype was observed at least ten times. The chain links TRBV4-3 to TRBJ2-4, with D possibly called TRBD1 or TRBD2 (6 bases each). V was trimmed by 3 bases and J by 8 bases, leaving 14 bases between them. The length of the CDR3 is 14 residues. The germline V gene has CDR1 LGHNA and CDR2 YSLEER. The CDR3 reads CASSHLERGDIQYF. The CDR3 nucleotides are TGCGCCAGCAGCCACCTGGAGAGGGGGGACATTCAGTACTTC.

The chain has TRBV29-1 and TRBJ2-2; D is perhaps TRBD2 (6 bases). V lost 4 bases and J 3 bases, leaving 24 bases between the germline ends. The CDR3 is 18 residues long. CDR1 is SQVTM and CDR2 is ANQGSEA in the germline V gene. CDR3 region: CSVVSQPGLARDTGELFF. CDR3 nucleotides: TGCAGCGTTGTATCCCAACCGGGACTTGCCAGGGACACCGGGGAGCTGTTTTTT.

In this sample, this clonotype turned up a few times. The rearrangement links TRBV21-1 to TRBJ1-2. TRBV21-1 has pseudogene status. The CDR3 spans 13 residues. The chain's CDR3 is CASHHRTNYGYTF. As DNA, the CDR3 is TGTGCCAGTCATCACCGAACTAACTATGGCTACACCTTC.

A few counts support this clonotype. The chain recombines TRBV6-2 or TRBV6-3 with TRBJ2-5; the D is unclear. In germline, CDR1 is MNHEY, CDR2 SVGEGT. V gave up 2 bases and J gave up 6 bases, with 4 bases separating them. This CDR3 is built from 11 residues. The CDR3 loop is CASSYSQTQYF. Written as DNA, the CDR3 is TGTGCCAGCAGTTACAGCCAGACCCAGTACTTC.